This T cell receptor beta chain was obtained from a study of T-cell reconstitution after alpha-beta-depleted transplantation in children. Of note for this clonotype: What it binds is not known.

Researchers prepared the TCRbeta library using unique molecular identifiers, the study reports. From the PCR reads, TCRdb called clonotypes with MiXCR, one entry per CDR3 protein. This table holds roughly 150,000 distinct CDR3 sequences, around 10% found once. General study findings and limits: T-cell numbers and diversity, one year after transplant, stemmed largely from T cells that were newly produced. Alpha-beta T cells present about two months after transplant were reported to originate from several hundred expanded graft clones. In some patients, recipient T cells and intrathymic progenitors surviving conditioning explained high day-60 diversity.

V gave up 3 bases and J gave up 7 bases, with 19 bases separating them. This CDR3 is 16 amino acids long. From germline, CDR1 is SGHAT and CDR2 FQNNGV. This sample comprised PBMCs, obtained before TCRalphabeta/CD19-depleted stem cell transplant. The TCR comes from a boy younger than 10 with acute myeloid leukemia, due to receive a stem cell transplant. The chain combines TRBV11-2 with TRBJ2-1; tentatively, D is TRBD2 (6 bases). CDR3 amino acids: CASSFGSRESRNEQFF. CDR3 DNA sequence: TGTGCCAGCAGCTTTGGTAGTCGGGAGTCTCGTAATGAGCAGTTCTTC.